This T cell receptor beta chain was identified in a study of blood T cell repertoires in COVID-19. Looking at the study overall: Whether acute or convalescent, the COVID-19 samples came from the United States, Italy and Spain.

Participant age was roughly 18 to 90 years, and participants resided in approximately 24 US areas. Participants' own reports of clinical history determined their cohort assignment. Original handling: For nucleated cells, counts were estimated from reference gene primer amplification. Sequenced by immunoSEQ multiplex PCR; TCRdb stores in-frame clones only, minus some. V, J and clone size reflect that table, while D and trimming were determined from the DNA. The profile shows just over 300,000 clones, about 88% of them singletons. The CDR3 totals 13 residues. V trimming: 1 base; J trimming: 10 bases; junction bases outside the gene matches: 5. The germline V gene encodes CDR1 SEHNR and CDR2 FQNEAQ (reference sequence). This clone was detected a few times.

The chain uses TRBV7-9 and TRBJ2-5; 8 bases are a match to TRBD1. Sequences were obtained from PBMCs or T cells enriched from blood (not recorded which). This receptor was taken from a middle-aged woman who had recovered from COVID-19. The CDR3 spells CASSLELGQGQYF. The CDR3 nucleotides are TGTGCCAGCAGCTTAGAACTAGGACAGGGCCAGTACTTC.